This T cell receptor beta chain emerged from a study of OX40 agonist ivuxolimab in advanced cancers. The CDR3 runs to 13 residues. The germline gives CDR1 KGHSH, CDR2 LQKENI. V lost 1 base and J lost 1, with 5 bases in between. Data came from immunoSEQ multiplex PCR; TCRdb stores just in-frame clones and leaves some out. Of 45,000 to 50,000 clones detected, roughly 90% appear once; the ten largest clones hold roughly 30%. Study outcomes and limitations: With doses of 0.1 to 3.0 mg/kg, CD4+ and CD8+ blood T cells had undergone clonal expansion by week 6. Undetermined was the antigen specificity of the expanded peripheral T cells. CD8+ T cells (on average) carried more expanded clones than CD4+ T cells.

Details on this clone: Its antigen is unidentified. This sample includes further DNA sequences coding for the same CDR3.

This receptor was identified in an adult with an advanced solid tumor such as melanoma, head and neck, liver or kidney cancer. The chain employs TRBV18 and TRBJ2-7; D not resolved. The sequences come from CD4+ or CD8+ T cells sorted from blood, collected in a trial of the OX40 agonist ivuxolimab. The DNA of the CDR3 is TGTGCCAGCTCACCACGGGATTCCTACGAGCAGTACTTC. It yields the protein CASSPRDSYEQYF.